Listed below are T cell receptor beta chains from one sample, sequenced in a study of blood T cell repertoires in COVID-19. Here immunoSEQ multiplex PCR was the method, and the copy in TCRdb shows in-frame clones only, minus some. The sample shows 300,000 to 400,000 clones, just over 85% of them seen only once. Sequencing was done on a sample of PBMCs or T cells enriched from blood (not recorded which). The receptors derive from a middle-aged woman with acute COVID-19. The CDR3 runs from the conserved cysteine through the conserved F or W. The order of the fields is J gene, clone size, D gene, V gene, CDR3 DNA, CDR3 protein. D genes are given only for firm matches. Rows give clone size only sometimes, using once, few, many, or a class for an expanded clone.

J: TRBJ2-3; size: few; D: TRBD2; V: TRBV14; DNA: TGTGCCAGCAGCCCATTCTCGGGAGGTGGAAGCACAGATACGCAGTATTTT; CDR3: CASSPFSGGGSTDTQYF
J: TRBJ2-6; size: NA; D: NA; V: TRBV28; DNA: TGTGCCAGCAGCCGGACTACCTCCCGACTCTCTGGGGCCAACGTCCTGACTTTC; CDR3: CASSRTTSRLSGANVLTF
J: TRBJ1-2; size: NA; D: NA; V: TRBV27; DNA: TGTGCCAGCCGCGGACAGCGCTATGGCTACACCTTC; CDR3: CASRGQRYGYTF
J: TRBJ2-7; size: few; D: TRBD1; V: TRBV4-2; DNA: TGTGCCAGCAGCCAAGAACGGGTGGGACAGTACTACGAGCAGTACTTC; CDR3: CASSQERVGQYYEQYF
J: TRBJ1-2; size: NA; D: TRBD1; V: TRBV7-2; DNA: TGTGCCAGCAGCTTAGTACAGGGGGTAGGGTATGGCTACACCTTC; CDR3: CASSLVQGVGYGYTF
J: TRBJ2-3; size: few; D: TRBD2; V: TRBV28; DNA: TGTGCCAGCCTAGCGGTTAGCACAGATACGCAGTATTTT; CDR3: CASLAVSTDTQYF
J: TRBJ1-1; size: NA; D: NA; V: TRBV12-3/TRBV12-4; DNA: TGTGCCAGCAGTTTTAATAATAAAGCTTTCTTT; CDR3: CASSFNNKAFF
J: TRBJ2-7; size: NA; D: TRBD1; V: TRBV5-1; DNA: TGCGCCAGCAGCTTGGCCGGGACAGGGAGCTACGAGCAGTACTTC; CDR3: CASSLAGTGSYEQYF
J: TRBJ2-5; size: once; D: TRBD1; V: TRBV7-9; DNA: TGTGCCAGCAGCGTAGACAGGGGAAGGGAGACCCAGTACTTC; CDR3: CASSVDRGRETQYF
J: TRBJ2-5; size: NA; D: TRBD2; V: TRBV18; DNA: TGTGCCAGCTCACCCCCGATTGGGGCTAGCGGCCAAGAGACCCAGTACTTC; CDR3: CASSPPIGASGQETQYF
J: TRBJ2-1; size: NA; D: NA; V: TRBV4-1; DNA: TGCGCCAGCAGCCAAGATATACCCAGAGGACTTTACAATGAGCAGTTCTTC; CDR3: CASSQDIPRGLYNEQFF
J: TRBJ1-2; size: NA; D: TRBD1; V: TRBV15; DNA: TGTGCCACCAGCTCGAGACAGGGCCCTTCTGGCTACACCTTC; CDR3: CATSSRQGPSGYTF
J: TRBJ2-7; size: once; D: TRBD1; V: TRBV11-2; DNA: TGTGCCAGCACAGGACAGGGGTTCTACGAGCAGTACTTC; CDR3: CASTGQGFYEQYF
J: TRBJ1-1; size: NA; D: NA; V: TRBV20-1; DNA: TGCAGTGCTAGTCCCTTGGGGGGTGGGGACACTGAAGCTTTCTTT; CDR3: CSASPLGGGDTEAFF
J: TRBJ1-4; size: NA; D: NA; V: TRBV3-1/TRBV3-2; DNA: TGTGCCAGCAGCCATGGGACTCGGTCTAATGAAAAACTGTTTTTT; CDR3: CASSHGTRSNEKLFF
J: TRBJ1-1; size: NA; D: NA; V: TRBV7-2; DNA: TGTGCCAGCAGCGCCGGGTCCAAGGTCACTGAAGCTTTCTTT; CDR3: CASSAGSKVTEAFF
J: TRBJ2-7; size: NA; D: NA; V: TRBV7-3; DNA: TGTGCCAGCAGCTTAAATGGCGGCTCCTACGAGCAGTACTTC; CDR3: CASSLNGGSYEQYF